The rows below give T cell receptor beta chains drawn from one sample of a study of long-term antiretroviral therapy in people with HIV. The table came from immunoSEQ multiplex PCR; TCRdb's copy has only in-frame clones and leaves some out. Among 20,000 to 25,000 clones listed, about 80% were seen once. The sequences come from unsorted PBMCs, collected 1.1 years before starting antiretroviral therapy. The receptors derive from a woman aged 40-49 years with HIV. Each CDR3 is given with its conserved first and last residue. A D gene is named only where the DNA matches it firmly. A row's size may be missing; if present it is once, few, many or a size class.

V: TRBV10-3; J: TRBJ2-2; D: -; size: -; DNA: TGTGCCATCAGCCCCGGAGGGCTTAACACCGGGGAGCTGTTTTTT; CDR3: CAISPGGLNTGELFF
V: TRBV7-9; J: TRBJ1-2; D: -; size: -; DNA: TGTGCCAGCAGCTCGGAGGGGTATGGCTACACCTTC; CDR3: CASSSEGYGYTF
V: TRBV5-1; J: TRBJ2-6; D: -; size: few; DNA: TGCGCCAGCAGCTCGGGCGGGAAGGGTGGGGCCAACGTCCTGACTTTC; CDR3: CASSSGGKGGANVLTF
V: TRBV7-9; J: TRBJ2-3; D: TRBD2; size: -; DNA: TGTGCCAGCAGCATGAGGAGCGGGAGCTCGACAGATACGCAGTATTTT; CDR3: CASSMRSGSSTDTQYF
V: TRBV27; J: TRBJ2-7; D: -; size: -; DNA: TGTGCCAGCAGCCCTCTAGCGGAGGGAGGGCCGAAGGGGGCCTACGAGCAGTACTTC; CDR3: CASSPLAEGGPKGAYEQYF
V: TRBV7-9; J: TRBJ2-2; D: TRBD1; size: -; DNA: TGTGCCAGCAGCTTGGGACAGGGATCCGCCGGGGAGCTGTTTTTT; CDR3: CASSLGQGSAGELFF
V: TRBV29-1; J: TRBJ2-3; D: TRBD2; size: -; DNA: TGCAGCGTTGAATTGCGGGAGTACACAGATACGCAGTATTTT; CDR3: CSVELREYTDTQYF
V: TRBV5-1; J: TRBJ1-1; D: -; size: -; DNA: TGCGCCAGCAGCTTGGCGGGAGGGGGTGTCACTGAAGCTTTCTTT; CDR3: CASSLAGGGVTEAFF
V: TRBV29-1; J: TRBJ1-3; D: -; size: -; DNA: TGCAGCGTGTCAGGGACCGCTGGAAACACCATATATTTT; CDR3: CSVSGTAGNTIYF
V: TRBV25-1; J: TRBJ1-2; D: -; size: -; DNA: TGTGCCAGCAGACCAAACACTGGACAGACTAACTATGGCTACACCTTC; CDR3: CASRPNTGQTNYGYTF
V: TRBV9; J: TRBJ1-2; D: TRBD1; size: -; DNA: TGTGCCAGCAGCCTGGGGGACAGTCCTAACTATGGCTACACCTTC; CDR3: CASSLGDSPNYGYTF
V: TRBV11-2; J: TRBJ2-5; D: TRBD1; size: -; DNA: TGTGCCAGCAGTTCCGGGACAGCGTACCAAGAGACCCAGTACTTC; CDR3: CASSSGTAYQETQYF
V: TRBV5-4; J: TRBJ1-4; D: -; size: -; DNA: TGTGCCAGCACCGATTTCGGGGGAGAAGGTGAAAAACTGTTTTTT; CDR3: CASTDFGGEGEKLFF
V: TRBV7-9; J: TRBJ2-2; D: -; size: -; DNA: TGTGCCAGCAGCCTAGAAACGACTACCGGGGAGCTGTTTTTT; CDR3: CASSLETTTGELFF
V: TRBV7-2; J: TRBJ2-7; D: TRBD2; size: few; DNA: TGTGCCAGCAGCTTTTCGTACGGTCGGGGGGGCTACGAGCAGTACTTC; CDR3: CASSFSYGRGGYEQYF
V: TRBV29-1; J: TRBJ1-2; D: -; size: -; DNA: TGCAGCGTGGGGGGGGTCGGCTATGGCTACACCTTC; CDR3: CSVGGVGYGYTF
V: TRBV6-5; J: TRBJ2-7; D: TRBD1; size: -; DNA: TGTGCCAGCAGTTACTCCGGGACAGGCTACGAGCAGTACTTC; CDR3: CASSYSGTGYEQYF